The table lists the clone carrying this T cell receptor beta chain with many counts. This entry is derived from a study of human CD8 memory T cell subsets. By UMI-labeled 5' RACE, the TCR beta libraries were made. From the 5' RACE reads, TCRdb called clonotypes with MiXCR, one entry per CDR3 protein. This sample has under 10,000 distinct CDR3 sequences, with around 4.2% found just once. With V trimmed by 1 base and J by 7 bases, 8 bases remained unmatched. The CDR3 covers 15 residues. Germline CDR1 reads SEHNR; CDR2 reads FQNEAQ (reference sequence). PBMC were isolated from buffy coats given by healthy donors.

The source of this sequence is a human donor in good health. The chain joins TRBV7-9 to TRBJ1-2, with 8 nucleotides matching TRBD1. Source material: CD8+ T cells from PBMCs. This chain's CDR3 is CASSLGKPGGSGYTF. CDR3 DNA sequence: TGTGCCAGCAGCTTAGGGAAACCAGGGGGCTCTGGCTACACCTTC.